Included here is one T cell receptor (beta chain) sequence, with context. Its antigen is unknown. This record comes from a study of T cell responses to AZD1222 COVID-19 vaccine. General study points: The study identified only five to seven AZD1222 recipients as seropositive at baseline. The donor group comprised mostly white British people and more females; the analysis possibly underestimated clonal diversity.

This CDR3 region has 18 residues. Germline values: CDR1 SEHNR, CDR2 FQNEAQ (reference sequence). V trimming: 4 bases; J trimming: 0 bases; junction bases outside the gene matches: 11. The repertoire was sequenced with immunoSEQ multiplex PCR; TCRdb's copy has only in-frame clones and lacks some. The sample includes roughly 100,000 clones, about 85% of them seen just once. The rearrangement links TRBV7-9 to TRBJ2-1; 8 bases agree with TRBD2. This clonotype originated in an adult who received the AZD1222 COVID-19 vaccine. The starting material was peripheral blood, obtained 28 days after the second AZD1222 dose. Here the CDR3 reads CASSSDFSGASSYNEQFF. In DNA, the CDR3 is TGTGCCAGCAGCTCGGATTTTAGCGGGGCGAGCTCCTACAATGAGCAGTTCTTC.